The 15 T cell receptor beta chains below were found in one sample sequenced in a study of blood T cell repertoires in COVID-19 (dated by TCRdb to the early 2020s). The library was generated by the immunoSEQ multiplex PCR assay. Here the immuneACCESS table is served through TCRdb, limited to in-frame sequences with V and J called. Missing clones are a known gap in these copies; in checked studies unresolved V genes cover under half, and the rest lacks a known reason. Within this sample are about 240,000 clones, with 86% of them counted one time only. Roughly 10% of the sample is in the top ten clones. The sample comprised peripheral blood. All receptors derive from a woman between 45 and 65 years old with COVID-19, enrolled during active disease.

The chain uses TRBV7-2 and TRBJ2-7, with TRBD1 matching over 8 bases. Losses at the gene ends were 1 base for V and 0 bases for J; bases not matched to a gene: 2. Germline V gene sequence: CDR1 SGHTA, CDR2 FQGNSA. CDR3 length: 15 amino acids. The CDR3 DNA reads TGTGCCAGCAGCTTAGATCAGGGGGCCTCCTACGAGCAGTACTTC. The encoded protein is CASSLDQGASYEQYF.

This chain links TRBV5-4 with TRBJ2-3; a possible D gene is TRBD2 (5 bases). The CDR3 spans 15 residues. CDR1 and CDR2 from the germline V gene are SGHNT and YYREEE (reference sequence). V lost 0 bases and J lost 5, with 13 bases in between. CDR3 DNA sequence: TGTGCCAGCAGCTTGGGTATTAGAGCGGTAGATACGCAGTATTTT. This gives the protein CASSLGIRAVDTQYF. Together with reference TRBV5-4 and TRBJ2-3, the CDR3 gives the full variable domain: ETGVTQSPTHLIKTRGQQVTLRCSSQSGHNTVSWYQQALGQGPQFIFQYYREEENGRGNFPPRFSGLQFPNYSSELNVNALELDDSALYLCASSLGIRAVDTQYFGPGTRLTVL.

The V and J genes are TRBV28 and TRBJ1-2; 12 positions match TRBD1. Germline V gene data show CDR1 as MDHEN and CDR2 as SYDVKM. Germline trimming cut 3 bases from V and 5 bases from J; bases unmatched to any gene: 4. This CDR3 is 15 amino acids long. The CDR3 is CASSFGTGGRYGYTF. CDR3 sequence (DNA): TGTGCCAGCAGTTTCGGGACAGGGGGCCGGTATGGCTACACCTTC.

This chain joins TRBV5-1 and TRBJ1-2, with 8 bases matching TRBD1. V lost 2 bases and J lost 7; bases outside the gene matches: 13. The CDR3 is made up of 16 amino acids. CDR1 is SGHRS, CDR2 YFSETQ, per germline. CDR3 sequence: CASSFPPGQGIFGYTF. For the CDR3, the DNA is TGCGCCAGCAGCTTCCCCCCAGGACAGGGAATTTTTGGCTACACCTTC.

This chain joins TRBV19 and TRBJ2-7; 7 bases map to TRBD1. The ends lost 4 bases at V and 6 bases at J; junction bases unmatched: 3. Germline V gene sequence: CDR1 LNHDA, CDR2 SQIVND (reference sequence). This CDR3 is 12 amino acids long. The CDR3, as DNA: TGTGCCAGTAGTAGCACAGGGGCCGAGCAGTACTTC. As protein: CASSSTGAEQYF.

This chain joins TRBV19 and TRBJ2-4; tentative D call: TRBD1 (6 bases). The germline V gene encodes CDR1 LNHDA and CDR2 SQIVND (reference sequence). The germline V and J ends were trimmed by 3 bases and 2 bases, with 14 bases remaining between them. This CDR3 is built from 16 residues. The CDR3 nucleotides read TGTGCCAGTAGTATTACAGGGAATGGCCCCAAAAACATTCAGTACTTC. Its translation is CASSITGNGPKNIQYF.

This clone appeared once. The genes are TRBV24-1 and TRBJ2-5; D possibly corresponds to TRBD1 (7 bases). CDR1 is KGHDR and CDR2 is SFDVKD in the germline V gene. Trimming stripped 4 bases from V and 5 bases from J, with 13 bases between. The CDR3 has 14 residues. The CDR3 DNA is TGTGCCACCAGTGACCGACTAGGGGGCGAGACCCAGTACTTC. Protein: CATSDRLGGETQYF.

This chain joins TRBV28 and TRBJ2-1, with 7 bases fitting TRBD1. Germline V gene lookup returns CDR1 MDHEN and CDR2 SYDVKM. CDR3 length: 14 residues. Unmatched junction bases numbered 2, after V lost 2 bases and J lost 4 bases. The CDR3 DNA is TGTGCCAGCAGTTTAGGGACAGCTTACAATGAGCAGTTCTTC. Encoded protein: CASSLGTAYNEQFF.

The rearrangement joins TRBV6-1 to TRBJ1-5; 7 nucleotides agree with TRBD1. This CDR3 is 17 amino acids long. The V gene's germline CDR1 is MNHNS and CDR2 SASEGT. V trimming: 3 bases; J trimming: 5 bases; junction bases outside the gene matches: 13. Here the CDR3 DNA reads TGTGCCAGCAGTGAGGATCCGACAGGGTTCCGCTATCAGCCCCAGCATTTT. This codes for CASSEDPTGFRYQPQHF.

The rearrangement uses TRBV6-2 or TRBV6-3 and TRBJ1-2, with TRBD1 matching 7 bases. The CDR3 covers 13 residues. The trim removed 5 bases at V and 4 bases at J, leaving 4 bases unmatched. The germline gives CDR1 MNHEY, CDR2 SVGEGT. CDR3 loop: CASSRQGLYGYTF. CDR3 sequence (DNA): TGTGCCAGCAGTCGACAGGGTCTCTATGGCTACACCTTC.

This clone came up once. J is TRBJ1-2 and V is TRBV7-9; D is unresolved. CDR3 length: 16 amino acids. Trimming pared 1 base from V and 6 bases from J, leaving 18 bases between. CDR1 is SEHNR, CDR2 FQNEAQ, per germline (reference sequence). The CDR3 loop reads CASSLGGTAPQDGYTF. In DNA form, the CDR3 reads TGTGCCAGCAGCTTAGGTGGAACAGCCCCTCAGGATGGCTACACCTTC. The full variable domain, in which reference TRBV7-9 and TRBJ1-2 provide the parts outside the CDR3, is DTGVSQNPRHKITKRGQNVTFRCDPISEHNRLYWYRQTLGQGPEFLTYFQNEAQLEKSRLLSDRFSAERPKGSFSTLEIQRTEQGDSAMYLCASSLGGTAPQDGYTFGSGTRLTVV.

J is TRBJ1-1 and V is TRBV19, with 8 bases aligning to TRBD1. The V gene end was trimmed by 5 bases and the J gene end by 5 bases; junction bases not matched to a gene: 4. Germline V gene data show CDR1 as LNHDA and CDR2 as SQIVND (reference sequence). The length of the CDR3 is 13 residues. The CDR3 sequence: CASSPDRGTEAFF. CDR3 coding DNA: TGTGCCAGTAGTCCCGACAGGGGTACTGAAGCTTTCTTT.

The sample holds many counts of this clone. The chain joins TRBV5-1 to TRBJ1-5, with D tentatively TRBD1 (5 bases). Germline V gene sequence: CDR1 SGHRS, CDR2 YFSETQ. This CDR3 has 17 residues. V shed 2 bases and J shed 0 bases, with 15 bases lying between them. The CDR3 spells CASSFQYRSYSNQPQHF. DNA for the CDR3: TGCGCCAGCAGCTTCCAATACAGGTCTTATAGCAATCAGCCCCAGCATTTT.

The gene calls are TRBV11-3 and TRBJ2-1, with 7 bases lining up with TRBD2. CDR3 length: 12 residues. The J segment lost 12 bases and the V segment lost 4 bases, leaving 6 bases of the junction unmatched. Germline V gene lookup returns CDR1 SGHNT and CDR2 YENEEA. The CDR3: CASSSRGVRQFF. CDR3 DNA: TGTGCCAGCAGCTCCCGGGGGGTAAGGCAGTTCTTC.

The rearrangement uses TRBV5-6 and TRBJ1-1; weak D call: TRBD1 (6 bases). This CDR3 spans 15 amino acids. The ends were cut back, 4 bases at V and 5 bases at J, with 18 bases in the middle. Germline assignment: CDR1 SGHDT and CDR2 YYEEEE. The CDR3 spells CASSRLVGGVTEAFF. The CDR3, as DNA: TGTGCCAGCAGCCGTTTGGTAGGGGGAGTGACTGAAGCTTTCTTT.